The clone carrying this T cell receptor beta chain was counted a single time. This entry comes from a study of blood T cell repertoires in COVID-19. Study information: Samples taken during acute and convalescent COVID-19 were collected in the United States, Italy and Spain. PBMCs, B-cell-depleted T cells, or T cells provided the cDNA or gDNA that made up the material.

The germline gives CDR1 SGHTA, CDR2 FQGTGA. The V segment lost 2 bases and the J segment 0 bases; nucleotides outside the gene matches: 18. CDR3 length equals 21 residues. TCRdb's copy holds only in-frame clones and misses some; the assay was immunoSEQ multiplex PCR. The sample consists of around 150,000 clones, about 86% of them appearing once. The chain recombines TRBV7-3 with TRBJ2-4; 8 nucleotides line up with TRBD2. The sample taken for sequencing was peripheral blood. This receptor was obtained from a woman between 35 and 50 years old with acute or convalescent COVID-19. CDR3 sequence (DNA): TGTGCCAGCAGCTTACGGGGGGGCCCTGGGAGCCTTAATCTAGCCAAAAACATTCAGTACTTC. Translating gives CASSLRGGPGSLNLAKNIQYF.